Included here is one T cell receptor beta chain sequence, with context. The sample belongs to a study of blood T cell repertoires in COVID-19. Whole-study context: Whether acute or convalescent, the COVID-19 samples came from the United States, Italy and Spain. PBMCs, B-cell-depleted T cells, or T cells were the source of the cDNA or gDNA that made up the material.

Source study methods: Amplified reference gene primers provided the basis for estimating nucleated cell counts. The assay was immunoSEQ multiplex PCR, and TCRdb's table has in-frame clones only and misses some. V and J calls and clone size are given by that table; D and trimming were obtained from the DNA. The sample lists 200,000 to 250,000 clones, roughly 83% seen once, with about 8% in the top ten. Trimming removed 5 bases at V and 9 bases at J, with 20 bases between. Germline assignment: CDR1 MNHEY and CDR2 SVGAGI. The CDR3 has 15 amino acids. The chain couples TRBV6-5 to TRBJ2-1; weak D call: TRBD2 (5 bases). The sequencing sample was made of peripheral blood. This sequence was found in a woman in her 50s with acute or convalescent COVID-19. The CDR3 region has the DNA TGTGCCAGCAGTAAGCCTAGTGGGAGTAGGATTGAGCAGTTCTTC. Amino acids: CASSKPSGSRIEQFF.